Below, 3 T cell receptor beta chains from the same sample are listed, as sequenced in a study of blood T cells in healthy people across ages (dated by TCRdb to 2015 to 2017). Libraries were made using 5' RACE. For sequencing, an Illumina HiSeq 2500 was employed. The second PCR ran for about 7 to 11 cycles and used a J-beta primer mix along with a sample-barcoded 5' primer. Using fastp trimming at Q25 and MiXCR clonotype assembly, TCRdb reanalyzed the public sequencing data and kept in-frame beta chains. Each entry is one CDR3 protein sequence, shown with its most common DNA and genes. This sample lists 650,000 to 800,000 distinct CDR3 sequences; under 45% were detected once. The ten largest clones add up to roughly 18% of the sample. Material for sequencing was blood. The receptor set was obtained from a man aged 60 to 75 in good health.

V is TRBV29-1 and J is TRBJ2-7; 14 bases map to TRBD2. CDR3 length: 13 amino acids. The germline CDR1 and CDR2 sequences are SQVTM and ANQGSEA. Unmatched junction bases numbered 4, after V lost 3 bases and J lost 9 bases. The CDR3 loop is CSVEGLAGERQYF. The CDR3, as DNA: TGCAGCGTTGAGGGACTAGCGGGGGAAAGGCAGTACTTC.

This clonotype has ten or more counts. V and J are TRBV5-1 and TRBJ2-7; D unresolved. Between the trimmed V and J ends, which lost 6 bases and 0 bases, there was a span of 10 bases. Germline V gene data show CDR1 as SGHRS and CDR2 as YFSETQ. The CDR3 is 13 residues long. CDR3 region: CASTPTHSYEQYF. The CDR3 nucleotides read TGCGCCAGCACCCCAACTCACTCCTACGAGCAGTACTTC.

This clonotype was counted a few times. This chain links TRBV18 with TRBJ2-5; 7 bases fit TRBD2. The J call is in doubt because the DNA end fits TRBJ2-7 better. CDR3 size: 15 residues. Germline CDR1 is KGHSH and CDR2 is LQKENI. The CDR3 DNA reads TGTGCCAGCTCACCACCGGGAGGGGTATCCTACGAGCAGTACTTC. Translated: CASSPPGGVSYEQYF.